What follows describes a single T cell receptor beta chain. Antigen: not known. Germline CDR1 is MNHNY and CDR2 is SVGAGI (reference sequence). Trimming removed 8 bases from V and 6 bases from J; junction bases left unmatched: 9. This CDR3 has 14 residues. The data belong to a study of vaccination effects on CD4 cells after COVID-19. Clones were read by immunoSEQ multiplex PCR, and TCRdb kept only the in-frame ones, dropping some. The top ten clones hold 0.95% to 1.5% of a sample with some 70,000 clones, about 80% of them seen once. Pools of viral peptides were used by the ViraFEST assay to expand antigen-specific CD4+ T cells ahead of sequencing. Once cultured for roughly ten days, the cells underwent separation to obtain CD4+ T cells. Each participant received a vaccine that was either BNT162b2 or mRNA-1273, given as two doses.

This TCR was recovered from a human donor who received a COVID-19 vaccine. The chain has TRBV6-6 and TRBJ2-1; 8 nucleotides match TRBD2. The material was CD4+ T cells from PBMCs cultured with HCoV-229E spike peptides, obtained after COVID-19 vaccination. The CDR3 coding sequence is TGTGCCAGCGGCGGAACTAGCGGTGCCAATGAGCAGTTCTTC. It is translated as CASGGTSGANEQFF.